The entry that follows covers one T cell receptor beta chain sequence. Authors' methods: The assay estimated nucleated cells by amplifying reference gene primers. The assay was immunoSEQ multiplex PCR, and TCRdb's table has in-frame clones only and misses some. That table supplies the V and J calls and clone size; D and trimming were determined from the DNA. The sample carries over 250,000 clones, around 90% recorded once. The V gene end was trimmed by 4 bases and the J gene end by 5 bases; junction bases not matched to a gene: 14. Looked up from germline, CDR1 is SGHRS and CDR2 is YFSETQ. The CDR3 runs 16 residues. This entry comes from a study of blood T cell repertoires in COVID-19. Turning to the study itself: There were acute and convalescent COVID-19 samples, and they came from the United States, Italy and Spain. The cDNA or gDNA used as material had been derived from T cells, B-cell-depleted T cells, or PBMCs.

Seattle researchers signed up patients amid active infection and tracked them longitudinally. The rearrangement uses TRBV5-1 and TRBJ2-5; 7 bases line up with TRBD2. The sequence was obtained from a woman in her fifties or sixties with COVID-19, enrolled during active disease. The sample taken for sequencing was peripheral blood. The CDR3 loop is CASSLGREISMETQYF. The CDR3 bases are TGCGCCAGCAGCCTCGGGCGGGAGATCTCTATGGAGACCCAGTACTTC.